Presented here are 9 T cell receptor beta chains from one specimen sequenced in a study of blood T cell repertoires in COVID-19. Assay used: immunoSEQ multiplex PCR; TCRdb lists only in-frame clones, some missing. Among approximately 300,000 clones listed, about 92% were seen once. Sequences were obtained from PBMCs or T cells enriched from blood (not recorded which). These receptors came from a woman younger than 45 who had recovered from COVID-19.

V and J are TRBV12-5 and TRBJ2-5, with D uncertain. CDR3 length: 13 residues. CDR1 and CDR2 (germline): LGHNT, FRNRAP. The ends were cut back, 1 base at V and 5 bases at J, with 8 bases in the middle. CDR3: CASGLGPRETQYF. DNA of the CDR3: TGTGCTAGTGGTTTGGGTCCGCGGGAGACCCAGTACTTC.

This sequence joins TRBV28 and TRBJ1-1; D may be TRBD1 (6 bases). The CDR3 has 16 amino acids. V lost 2 bases and J 1 base, leaving 14 bases between the germline ends. Germline assignment: CDR1 MDHEN and CDR2 SYDVKM. The chain's CDR3 is CASSLGPTGENTEAFF. As DNA, the CDR3 is TGTGCCAGCAGTTTAGGCCCGACAGGAGAGAACACTGAAGCTTTCTTT.

About this clone: In the same sample, other DNA sequences code for this CDR3. The genes are TRBV5-1 and TRBJ2-1, with D perhaps matching TRBD1 (5 bases). The germline V and J ends were trimmed by 4 bases and 3 bases, with 8 bases remaining between them. The V gene's germline CDR1 is SGHRS and CDR2 YFSETQ. This CDR3 has 13 residues. The CDR3 coding sequence is TGCGCCAGCAGCCCTGACAGCTACAATGAGCAGTTCTTC. The encoded protein is CASSPDSYNEQFF.

The chain recombines TRBV19 with TRBJ2-1, with D maybe TRBD2 (6 bases). Trimming removed 5 bases at V and 9 bases at J, with 14 bases between. CDR3 length equals 13 residues. CDR1 and CDR2 (germline): LNHDA, SQIVND (reference sequence). This chain's CDR3 is CASSWDWFAEQFF. CDR3 DNA sequence: TGTGCCAGTAGTTGGGACTGGTTCGCTGAGCAGTTCTTC.

This chain links TRBV7-8 with TRBJ2-7; D is possibly TRBD2 (8 bases). Germline values: CDR1 SGHVS, CDR2 FQNEAQ. The CDR3 spans 17 residues. Trimming pared 7 bases from V and 2 bases from J, leaving 24 bases between. CDR3 amino acids: CASTRGVAGQITYEQYF. As DNA, the CDR3 is TGTGCCAGCACCCGGGGGGTAGCGGGACAGATTACCTACGAGCAGTACTTC.

J is TRBJ1-2 and V is TRBV15; 11 nucleotides agree with TRBD1. Germline loops: CDR1 LNHNV, CDR2 YYDKDF (reference sequence). The CDR3 has 17 amino acids. The junction had 9 bases not matched to a gene; V was cut back by 0 bases and J by 6 bases. CDR3 loop: CATSRDRTGGGIDGYTF. DNA for the CDR3: TGTGCCACCAGCAGAGATCGGACAGGGGGCGGGATCGATGGCTACACCTTC.

This chain links TRBV28 with TRBJ1-5, with a weak D call TRBD1 (6 bases). The germline gives CDR1 MDHEN, CDR2 SYDVKM. With 3 bases removed from V and 2 bases from J, the gap between germline ends came to 11 bases. This CDR3 comprises 15 residues. CDR3 DNA sequence: TGTGCCAGCAGTTTTCGGGGGGCAGGCAATCAGCCCCAGCATTTT. Translating gives CASSFRGAGNQPQHF.

The J gene is TRBJ2-2, the V gene TRBV18; the D is unclear. The germline V gene has CDR1 KGHSH and CDR2 LQKENI. The CDR3 extends over 18 amino acids. V was shortened by 3 bases and J by 0 bases, with 17 bases between the two germline ends. The CDR3 protein is CASSPNIVLRSNTGELFF. Here the CDR3 DNA reads TGTGCCAGCTCACCGAATATTGTACTTCGCTCGAACACCGGGGAGCTGTTTTTT.

For the CDR3, the DNA is TGTGCCAGCAGTCGAAACACAGGACGGAACTATGGCTACACCTTC. Translating gives CASSRNTGRNYGYTF. The chain joins TRBV6-6 to TRBJ1-2; weak D call: TRBD1 (5 bases). Trimming removed 5 bases from V and 2 bases from J, with 15 bases in between. This CDR3 spans 15 amino acids. Germline V gives CDR1 MNHNY, CDR2 SVGAGI (reference sequence).